Below, 28 T cell receptor beta chains from the same sample are listed, as sequenced in a study of blood T cell repertoires in COVID-19. Assay: immunoSEQ multiplex PCR; the TCRdb copy retains only in-frame clones and omits some. The repertoire consists of roughly 440,000 clones, with 88% occurring once and the leading ten covering roughly 12%. The source material was peripheral blood. These receptors all come from a woman aged 50 to 60 with COVID-19, enrolled during active disease.

The table lists this clone with a count of one. V is TRBV6-6 and J is TRBJ1-2, with D unresolved. V lost 6 bases, J lost 0 bases, and 8 bases lay in between. The CDR3 consists of 13 residues. From germline, CDR1 is MNHNY and CDR2 SVGAGI (reference sequence). The CDR3, as DNA: TGTGCCAGCAGAGCTGAAGCTAACTATGGCTACACCTTC. Its protein product is CASRAEANYGYTF.

Here the CDR3 reads CASSGGGSPNQPQHF. DNA of the CDR3: TGTGCCAGCAGCGGTGGAGGGTCTCCCAATCAGCCCCAGCATTTT. V usage is TRBV9 and J usage is TRBJ1-5, with unresolved D. With 3 bases removed from V and 3 bases from J, the gap between germline ends came to 13 bases. CDR3 length: 15 amino acids. CDR1 SGDLS and CDR2 YYNGEE come from the germline V gene.

The rearrangement links TRBV19 to TRBJ1-2; TRBD1 matches at 7 bases. CDR1 and CDR2 from the germline V gene are LNHDA and SQIVND (reference sequence). V lost 5 bases, J lost 4 bases, and 7 bases stayed unmatched. The CDR3 is 14 residues long. The CDR3 loop reads CASSGWTGRYGYTF. CDR3 nucleotides: TGTGCCAGTAGTGGGTGGACAGGTCGCTATGGCTACACCTTC.

J is TRBJ1-2 and V is TRBV27; the D gene is possibly TRBD1 (5 bases). The V gene lost 3 bases and the J gene lost 1 base, with 9 bases spanning the gap. CDR1 and CDR2 (germline): MNHEY, SMNVEV (reference sequence). This CDR3 spans 14 amino acids. CDR3 protein: CASSFAGVNYGYTF. Here the CDR3 DNA reads TGTGCCAGCAGTTTTGCGGGGGTTAACTATGGCTACACCTTC.

The chain recombines TRBV2 with TRBJ1-2; TRBD1 matches at 7 bases. Germline CDR1 reads SNHLY; CDR2 reads FYNNEI. The length of the CDR3 is 14 residues. Germline trimming cut 5 bases from V and 9 bases from J; bases unmatched to any gene: 12. CDR3 nucleotide sequence: TGTGCCAGCAGTCCAGAGGGACAGTTTATGAGCTACACCTTC. It codes for CASSPEGQFMSYTF.

The rearrangement joins TRBV19 to TRBJ1-2, with a tentative D call TRBD1 (6 bases). V was trimmed by 5 bases and J by 5 bases, leaving 12 bases between them. The germline V gene has CDR1 LNHDA and CDR2 SQIVND (reference sequence). The CDR3 length is 13 residues. The CDR3 DNA reads TGTGCCAGTAGTGAAAGGACAGTGTATGGCTACACCTTC. It is translated as CASSERTVYGYTF.

For the CDR3, the DNA is TGCGCCAGCAGCTTGGACGCCAGAAACACTGAAGCTTTCTTT. This sequence encodes CASSLDARNTEAFF. The rearrangement joins TRBV5-1 to TRBJ1-1; D gene ambiguous. This CDR3 contains 14 residues. Germline values: CDR1 SGHRS, CDR2 YFSETQ. Trimming shortened V by 0 bases and J by 2 bases, and 8 bases separated the two germline ends.

The chain carries TRBV6-4 and TRBJ1-1; no definite D call. Trimming shortened V by 2 bases and J by 11 bases, and 9 bases separated the two germline ends. Germline V gene data show CDR1 as MRHNA and CDR2 as SNTAGT. This CDR3 comprises 11 residues. Here the CDR3 DNA reads TGTGCCAGCAGTGACGGGCACCTTGCTTTCTTT. As protein: CASSDGHLAFF.

V usage is TRBV6-5 and J usage is TRBJ1-1, with D possibly being TRBD1 (5 bases). The CDR3 extends over 15 amino acids. The V gene lost 8 bases and the J gene lost 5 bases, with 21 bases spanning the gap. Germline V lookup: CDR1 MNHEY, CDR2 SVGAGI. This CDR3 is CASCPTRLGATEAFF. CDR3 in DNA: TGTGCCAGCTGTCCGACAAGGCTAGGGGCAACTGAAGCTTTCTTT.

The V gene is TRBV10-3, the J gene TRBJ1-2; TRBD1 matches at 7 bases. CDR1 is ENHRY, CDR2 SYGVKD, per germline. V lost 6 bases to trimming and J lost 3 bases; unmatched junction nucleotides: 10. CDR3 length: 15 residues. The CDR3 loop reads CAIRVGTELHYGYTF. For the CDR3, the DNA is TGTGCCATCAGAGTCGGGACAGAGTTACACTATGGCTACACCTTC.

The V gene is TRBV19, the J gene TRBJ1-5, with TRBD1 identical over 7 bases. V shed 6 bases and J 4 bases; nucleotides not matched to a gene: 9. CDR3 length: 15 amino acids. Germline CDR1 is LNHDA and CDR2 is SQIVND (reference sequence). The CDR3 loop reads CASSDTGEGNQPQHF. DNA for the CDR3: TGTGCCAGTAGCGACACAGGGGAAGGGAATCAGCCCCAGCATTTT.

The rearrangement uses TRBV19 and TRBJ2-7; 12 nucleotides align to TRBD2. V was clipped by 3 bases and J by 4 bases; unmatched bases: 4. Germline assignment: CDR1 LNHDA and CDR2 SQIVND (reference sequence). This CDR3 spans 15 amino acids. The DNA for the CDR3 is TGTGCCAGTAGTATCCAGACTAGCGGGGGATACGAGCAGTACTTC. It is translated as CASSIQTSGGYEQYF.

The rearrangement uses TRBV11-3 and TRBJ2-7, with D possibly being TRBD1 (6 bases). Per germline, CDR1 SGHNT and CDR2 YENEEA. This CDR3 comprises 12 residues. V gave up 0 bases and J gave up 10 bases, with 10 bases separating them. This chain's CDR3 is CASSLDTGSQYF. CDR3 DNA: TGTGCCAGCAGCTTAGATACAGGGAGCCAGTACTTC.

The chain has TRBV28 and TRBJ1-4, with D uncertain. The V end was cut by 3 bases, the J end by 8 bases, with 19 bases between. Per the germline V gene, CDR1 is MDHEN and CDR2 is SYDVKM. This CDR3 region has 16 residues. CDR3 sequence (DNA): TGTGCCAGCAGTTTTGGACGGTCCGGGGTGGGAGAAAAACTGTTTTTT. This encodes CASSFGRSGVGEKLFF.

This clone appeared a single time. V and J are TRBV6-5 and TRBJ1-2, with a weak D call TRBD1 (6 bases). Germline-derived CDR1 and CDR2 are MNHEY and SVGAGI. The CDR3 is 14 amino acids. Trimming removed 3 bases from V and 4 bases from J, with 12 bases in between. The CDR3 reads CASSYGGASYGYTF. CDR3 nucleotides: TGTGCCAGCAGTTATGGGGGCGCGTCCTATGGCTACACCTTC.

The rearrangement joins TRBV5-1 to TRBJ1-1; D unclear. Germline V gene data show CDR1 as SGHRS and CDR2 as YFSETQ. This CDR3 spans 14 amino acids. V gave up 3 bases and J gave up 10 bases, with 19 bases separating them. In DNA, the CDR3 is TGCGCCAGCAGCTCCACGCAGTATCCACCTCGAGCTTTCTTT. Protein product: CASSSTQYPPRAFF. Together with reference TRBV5-1 and TRBJ1-1, the CDR3 gives the full variable domain: KAGVTQTPRYLIKTRGQQVTLSCSPISGHRSVSWYQQTPGQGLQFLFEYFSETQRNKGNFPGRFSGRQFSNSRSEMNVSTLELGDSALYLCASSSTQYPPRAFFGQGTRLTVV.

The chain combines TRBV2 with TRBJ1-2, with D possibly TRBD1 on 5 matching bases. Trimming took off 7 bases at V and 8 bases at J, with 20 bases between the two ends. The CDR3 has 14 residues. From germline, CDR1 is SNHLY and CDR2 FYNNEI. The DNA of the CDR3 is TGTGCCAGCAAGCAGGGAACTTATCTCTCCGGCTACACCTTC. Its translation: CASKQGTYLSGYTF.

The chain carries TRBV24-1 and TRBJ2-1; D is possibly TRBD2 (7 bases). The CDR3 runs to 15 residues. Germline V gives CDR1 KGHDR, CDR2 SFDVKD. The V end was cut by 1 base, the J end by 8 bases, with 14 bases between. The CDR3 spells CATSDFGGGGDEQFF. In DNA form, the CDR3 reads TGTGCCACCAGTGATTTCGGGGGAGGGGGTGATGAGCAGTTCTTC.

J is TRBJ2-3 and V is TRBV5-4, with 7 positions matching TRBD1. CDR3 length: 15 amino acids. Germline CDR1 reads SGHNT; CDR2 reads YYREEE (reference sequence). Unmatched junction bases numbered 3, after V lost 0 bases and J lost 2 bases. The CDR3 sequence is CASSLGTGFTDTQYF. The CDR3 DNA is TGTGCCAGCAGCTTGGGGACAGGATTCACAGATACGCAGTATTTT.

This clone was observed once. The chain has TRBV28 and TRBJ2-7; D remains ambiguous. CDR1 is MDHEN, CDR2 SYDVKM, per germline. The CDR3 spans 17 residues. Trimming left V 4 bases short and J 5 bases short, with 24 bases between. CDR3 DNA sequence: TGTGCCAGCAGTTCCTCCAACAGACCCAGATCTTACCACGAGCAGTACTTC. Translation: CASSSSNRPRSYHEQYF.

The chain employs TRBV12-3 or TRBV12-4 and TRBJ1-4; D gene unclear. V shed 4 bases and J shed 10 bases, with 7 bases lying between them. The CDR3 loop spans 11 amino acids. CDR3: CASSSRVKLFF. CDR3 sequence (DNA): TGTGCCAGCAGTTCTCGGGTAAAACTGTTTTTT.

The gene calls are TRBV5-6 and TRBJ1-2; D is ambiguous. The germline gives CDR1 SGHDT, CDR2 YYEEEE. The CDR3 sequence is 15 residues long. V was shortened by 4 bases and J by 0 bases, with 13 bases between the two germline ends. The CDR3 loop reads CASSIGGLSNYGYTF. The CDR3, as DNA: TGTGCCAGCAGCATAGGAGGCCTTTCTAACTATGGCTACACCTTC.

This clone was counted a few times. This chain links TRBV6-1 with TRBJ1-2, with TRBD1 as a possible D gene (6 bases). In germline, CDR1 is MNHNS, CDR2 SASEGT. This CDR3 spans 17 amino acids. V was cut by 4 bases and J by 4 bases, with 22 bases left in between. The CDR3, as DNA: TGTGCCAGCAGTGCCTCCGGCCGGGCGGGGGGCGGCTATGGCTACACCTTC. Translation: CASSASGRAGGGYGYTF.

The chain uses TRBV30 and TRBJ1-5; D may be TRBD1 (6 bases). Germline loops: CDR1 GTSNPN, CDR2 SVGIG (reference sequence). Trimming left V 2 bases short and J 0 bases short, with 14 bases between. The CDR3 consists of 16 residues. CDR3 DNA: TGTGCCTGGAGTCCAGACAGGACCTCTAGCAATCAGCCCCAGCATTTT. It specifies CAWSPDRTSSNQPQHF.

This chain connects TRBV30 to TRBJ2-2; D not certain. Trimming took 3 bases from V and 1 from J, leaving 6 bases between them. The CDR3 length is 13 residues. The V gene's germline CDR1 is GTSNPN and CDR2 SVGIG (reference sequence). The CDR3 here is CAWRDKNTGELFF. The CDR3 nucleotides read TGTGCCTGGAGAGACAAGAACACCGGGGAGCTGTTTTTT. Drawing the rest from reference TRBV30 and TRBJ2-2, the complete variable domain is SQTIHQWPATLVQPVGSPLSLECTVEGTSNPNLYWYRQAAGRGLQLLFYSVGIGQISSEVPQNLSASRPQDRQFILSSKKLLLSDSGFYLCAWRDKNTGELFFGEGSRLTVL.

The gene calls are TRBV5-6 and TRBJ1-3; D is uncertain. Between the trimmed V and J ends, which lost 3 bases and 0 bases, there was a span of 7 bases. The CDR3 totals 14 residues. Germline lookup yields CDR1 SGHDT and CDR2 YYEEEE. Here the CDR3 reads CASSSGSSGNTIYF. CDR3 sequence (DNA): TGTGCCAGCAGCTCCGGGTCCTCTGGAAACACCATATATTTT.

The chain combines TRBV19 with TRBJ1-6; D gene uncertain. Germline CDR1 reads LNHDA; CDR2 reads SQIVND (reference sequence). The length of the CDR3 is 15 residues. V lost 0 bases and J 5 bases, leaving 8 bases between the germline ends. DNA of the CDR3: TGTGCCAGTAGTATAGAAAACGGGGATAATTCACCCCTCCACTTT. The encoded protein is CASSIENGDNSPLHF.

The genes are TRBV12-5 and TRBJ1-1; unclear D gene. The germline V and J ends were trimmed by 2 bases and 7 bases, with 2 bases remaining between them. Germline CDR1 is LGHNT and CDR2 is FRNRAP. There are 10 residues in the CDR3. Here the CDR3 DNA reads TGTGCTAGTGGTTTGTATGAAGCTTTCTTT. It is translated as CASGLYEAFF.